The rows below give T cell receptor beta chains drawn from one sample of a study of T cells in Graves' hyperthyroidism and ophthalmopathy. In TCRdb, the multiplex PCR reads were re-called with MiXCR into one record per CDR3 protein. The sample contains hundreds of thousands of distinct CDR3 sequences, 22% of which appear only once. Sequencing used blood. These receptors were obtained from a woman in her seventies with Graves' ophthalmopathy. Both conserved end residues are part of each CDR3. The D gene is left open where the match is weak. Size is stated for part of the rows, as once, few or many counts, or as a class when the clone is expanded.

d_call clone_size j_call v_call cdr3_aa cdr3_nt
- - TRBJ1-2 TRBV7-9 CASTEHDYGYTF TGTGCCAGCACCGAGCACGACTATGGCTACACCTTC
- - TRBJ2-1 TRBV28 CASSSRAVKSYNEQFF TGTGCCAGCAGTTCAAGGGCGGTAAAGTCCTACAATGAGCAGTTCTTC
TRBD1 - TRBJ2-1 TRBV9 CASSPPWGTGGTEQFF TGTGCCAGCAGCCCCCCTTGGGGGACAGGGGGGACTGAGCAGTTCTTC
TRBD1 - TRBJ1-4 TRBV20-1 CNAKPGGTTNEKLFF TGCAATGCTAAACCAGGGGGAACTACTAATGAAAAACTGTTTTTT
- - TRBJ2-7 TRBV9 CASSPTPLNEQYF TGTGCCAGCAGTCCAACCCCGTTAAACGAGCAGTACTTC
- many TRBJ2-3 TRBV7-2 CASSLEVWGIGATDTQYF TGTGCCAGCAGCTTAGAAGTATGGGGGATAGGGGCCACAGATACGCAGTATTTT
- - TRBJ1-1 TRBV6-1 CASIVNTEAFF TGTGCCAGTATAGTCAACACTGAAGCTTTCTTT
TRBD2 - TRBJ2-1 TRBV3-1 CASSQAGLAGDYEQFF TGTGCCAGCAGCCAGGCGGGACTAGCGGGAGACTATGAGCAGTTCTTC
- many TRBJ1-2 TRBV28 CASSSTSVEGDYGYTF TGTGCCAGCAGTTCCACCTCGGTGGAGGGGGACTATGGCTACACCTTC
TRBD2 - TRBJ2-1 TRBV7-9 CASSARAGRDEQFF TGTGCCAGCAGCGCCCGAGCGGGGAGGGATGAGCAGTTCTTC
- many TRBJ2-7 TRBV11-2 CASSLMPYEQYF TGTGCCAGCAGCTTAATGCCCTACGAGCAGTACTTC
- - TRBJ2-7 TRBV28 CASSPHGPSSYEQYF TGTGCCAGCAGTCCTCATGGACCTAGCTCCTACGAGCAGTACTTC
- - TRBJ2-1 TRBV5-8 CASSLLDGEQFF TGTGCCAGCAGCTTGTTAGACGGTGAGCAGTTCTTC
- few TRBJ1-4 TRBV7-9 CASSPGGGNEKLFF TGTGCCAGCAGCCCCGGCGGGGGTAATGAAAAACTGTTTTTT
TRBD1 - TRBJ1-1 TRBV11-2 CASSWDRVGAEAFF TGTGCCAGCAGCTGGGACAGGGTGGGGGCTGAAGCTTTCTTT
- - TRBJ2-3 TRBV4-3 CASSRLAALTDTQYF TGCGCCAGCAGTCGTTTAGCGGCCCTCACAGATACGCAGTATTTT